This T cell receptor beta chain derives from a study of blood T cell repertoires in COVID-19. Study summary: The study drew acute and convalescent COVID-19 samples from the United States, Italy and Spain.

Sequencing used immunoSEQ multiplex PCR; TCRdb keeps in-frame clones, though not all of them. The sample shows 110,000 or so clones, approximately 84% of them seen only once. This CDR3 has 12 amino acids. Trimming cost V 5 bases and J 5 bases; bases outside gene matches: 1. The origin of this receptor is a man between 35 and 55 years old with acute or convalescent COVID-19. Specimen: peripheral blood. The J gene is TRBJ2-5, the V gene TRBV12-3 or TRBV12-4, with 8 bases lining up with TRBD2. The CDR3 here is CASSTGGETQYF. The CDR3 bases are TGTGCCAGCAGTACGGGGGGGGAGACCCAGTACTTC.